This entry lists 5 T cell receptor beta chains sequenced from one sample in a study of spatial heterogeneity in lung cancer. Time point indicated: blood at routine non-recurrence follow-up after resection. TCRdb ran MiXCR on the 5' RACE reads and lists one entry per CDR3 protein. Among tens of thousands of distinct CDR3 sequences listed, approximately 5.1% were seen once. Sample: PBMCs, taken at follow-up. The receptor set was obtained from a female donor with early-stage non-small cell lung cancer.

This clonotype ranks as medium-sized. This chain links TRBV27 with TRBJ2-2; 7 bases map to TRBD1. Trimming cost V 5 bases and J 6 bases; bases outside gene matches: 3. Germline V gene data show CDR1 as MNHEY and CDR2 as SMNVEV (reference sequence). The CDR3 runs 13 residues. The CDR3 sequence: CASSHGQAGELFF. DNA of the CDR3: TGTGCCAGCAGTCACGGACAGGCCGGGGAGCTGTTTTTT.

This clonotype has a count of ten or more. This sequence joins TRBV24-1 and TRBJ2-5; D is undetermined. Per the germline V gene, CDR1 is KGHDR and CDR2 is SFDVKD. Trimming took 5 bases from V and 7 from J, leaving 19 bases between them. This CDR3 has 15 residues. The CDR3 spells CATSAAGRSIGTQYF. The CDR3 DNA follows: TGTGCCACCAGTGCCGCAGGCCGCAGTATAGGGACCCAGTACTTC.

This clonotype was observed many times. This rearrangement joins TRBV29-1 to TRBJ2-3; D possibly corresponds to TRBD2 (5 bases). This CDR3 contains 14 residues. Germline CDR1 SQVTM, CDR2 ANQGSEA. V was pared by 0 bases and J by 1 base, with 8 bases between. The CDR3, as DNA: TGCAGCGTTGAAGATCCACTAGGCACAGATACGCAGTATTTT. It yields the protein CSVEDPLGTDTQYF.

This clonotype was observed at least ten times. This chain joins TRBV7-2 and TRBJ2-5; no clear D. Trimming took 2 bases from V and 5 from J, leaving 12 bases between them. The CDR3 has 14 residues. The germline gives CDR1 SGHTA, CDR2 FQGNSA. Here the CDR3 DNA reads TGTGCCAGCAGCTTAATCCGTTCCTGGGAGACCCAGTACTTC. This gives the protein CASSLIRSWETQYF.

This clonotype was found many times. V usage is TRBV7-9 and J usage is TRBJ2-7, with D perhaps given as TRBD1 or TRBD2 (7 bases each). The germline V gene encodes CDR1 SEHNR and CDR2 FQNEAQ (reference sequence). The CDR3 totals 16 residues. With 5 bases removed from V and 4 bases from J, the gap between germline ends came to 21 bases. The CDR3 DNA is TGTGCCAGCAGCCCCCCAGGGGGGGGGTCTGAATACGAGCAGTACTTC. Translating gives CASSPPGGGSEYEQYF.